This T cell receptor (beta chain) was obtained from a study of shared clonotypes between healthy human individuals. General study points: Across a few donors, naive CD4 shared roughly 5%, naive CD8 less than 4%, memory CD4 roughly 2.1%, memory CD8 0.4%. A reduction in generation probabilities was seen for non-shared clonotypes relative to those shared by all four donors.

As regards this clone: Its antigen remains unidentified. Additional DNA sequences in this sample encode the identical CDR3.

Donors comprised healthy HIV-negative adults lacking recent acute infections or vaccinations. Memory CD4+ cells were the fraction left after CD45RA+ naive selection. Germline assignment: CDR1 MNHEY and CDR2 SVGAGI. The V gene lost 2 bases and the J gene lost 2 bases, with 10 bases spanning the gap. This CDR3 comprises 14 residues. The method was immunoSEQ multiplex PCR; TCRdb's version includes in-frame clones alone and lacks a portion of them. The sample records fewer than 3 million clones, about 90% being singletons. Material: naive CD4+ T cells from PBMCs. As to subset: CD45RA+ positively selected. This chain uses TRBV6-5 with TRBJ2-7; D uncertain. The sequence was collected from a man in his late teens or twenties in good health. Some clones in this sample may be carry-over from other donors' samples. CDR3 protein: CASSYGRGPYEQYF. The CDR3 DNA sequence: TGTGCCAGCAGTTACGGACGCGGTCCCTACGAGCAGTACTTC.